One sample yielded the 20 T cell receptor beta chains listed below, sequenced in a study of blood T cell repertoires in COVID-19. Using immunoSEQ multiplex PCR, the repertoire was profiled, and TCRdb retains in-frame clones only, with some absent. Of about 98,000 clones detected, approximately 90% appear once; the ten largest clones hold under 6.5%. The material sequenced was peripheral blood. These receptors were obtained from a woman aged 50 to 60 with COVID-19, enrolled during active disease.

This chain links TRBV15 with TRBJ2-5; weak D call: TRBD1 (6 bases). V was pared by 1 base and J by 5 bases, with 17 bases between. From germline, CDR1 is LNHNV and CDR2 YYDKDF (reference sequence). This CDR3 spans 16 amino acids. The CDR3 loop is CATSRARGQPRETQYF. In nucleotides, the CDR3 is TGTGCCACCAGCAGAGCGAGGGGACAACCTCGGGAGACCCAGTACTTC. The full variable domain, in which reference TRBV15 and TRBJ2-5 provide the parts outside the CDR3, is DAMVIQNPRYQVTQFGKPVTLSCSQTLNHNVMYWYQQKSSQAPKLLFHYYDKDFNNEADTPDNFQSRRPNTSFCFLDIRSPGLGDTAMYLCATSRARGQPRETQYFGPGTRLLVL.

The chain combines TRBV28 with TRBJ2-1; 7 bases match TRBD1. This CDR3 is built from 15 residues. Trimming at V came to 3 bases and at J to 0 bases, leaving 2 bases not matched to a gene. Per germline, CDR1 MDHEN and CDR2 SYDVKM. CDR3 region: CASSLTGISYNEQFF. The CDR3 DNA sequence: TGTGCCAGCAGTTTGACAGGGATCTCCTACAATGAGCAGTTCTTC.

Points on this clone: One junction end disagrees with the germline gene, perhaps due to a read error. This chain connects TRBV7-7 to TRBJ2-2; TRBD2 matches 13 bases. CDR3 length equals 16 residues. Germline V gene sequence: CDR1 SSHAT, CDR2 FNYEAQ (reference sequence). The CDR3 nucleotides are TGTGCTAGCAGCCTCGGGACTAGCGGGGCCACCGGGGAGCTGTTTTTT. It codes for CASSLGTSGATGELFF. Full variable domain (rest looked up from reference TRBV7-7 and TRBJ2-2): GAGVSQSPRYKVTKRGQDVTLRCDPISSHATLYWYQQALGQGPEFLTYFNYEAQPDKSGLPSDRFSAERPEGSISTLTIQRTEQRDSAMYRCASSLGTSGATGELFFGEGSRLTVL.

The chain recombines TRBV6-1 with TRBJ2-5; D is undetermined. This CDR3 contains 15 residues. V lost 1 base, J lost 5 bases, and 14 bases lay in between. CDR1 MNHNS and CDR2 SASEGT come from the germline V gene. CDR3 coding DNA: TGTGCCAGCAGTGAAGGTATGGGTAGCCCGGAGACCCAGTACTTC. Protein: CASSEGMGSPETQYF.

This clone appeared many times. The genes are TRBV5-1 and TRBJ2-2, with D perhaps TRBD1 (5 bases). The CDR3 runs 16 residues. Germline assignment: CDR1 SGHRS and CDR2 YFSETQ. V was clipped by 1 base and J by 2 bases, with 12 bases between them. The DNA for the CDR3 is TGCGCCAGCAGCTTGATTGTCCAGGGCAACACCGGGGAGCTGTTTTTT. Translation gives CASSLIVQGNTGELFF. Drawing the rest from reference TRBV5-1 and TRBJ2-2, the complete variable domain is KAGVTQTPRYLIKTRGQQVTLSCSPISGHRSVSWYQQTPGQGLQFLFEYFSETQRNKGNFPGRFSGRQFSNSRSEMNVSTLELGDSALYLCASSLIVQGNTGELFFGEGSRLTVL.

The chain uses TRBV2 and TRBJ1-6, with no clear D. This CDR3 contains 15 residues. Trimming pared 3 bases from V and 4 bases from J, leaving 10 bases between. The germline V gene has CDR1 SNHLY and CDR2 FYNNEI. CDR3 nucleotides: TGTGCCAGCAGTGATGTTGGGCAATATAATTCACCCCTCCACTTT. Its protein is CASSDVGQYNSPLHF.

The CDR3 sequence is CASSFTGGGKDGYTF. The CDR3 DNA follows: TGCGCCAGCAGCTTTACAGGGGGTGGGAAGGATGGCTACACCTTC. The rearrangement joins TRBV5-1 to TRBJ1-2; 8 bases map to TRBD1. The CDR3 is made up of 15 amino acids. Germline assignment: CDR1 SGHRS and CDR2 YFSETQ. With 2 bases clipped from V and 6 bases from J, the junction kept 9 bases outside the gene matches. Full variable domain (remainder filled in from reference TRBV5-1 and TRBJ1-2): KAGVTQTPRYLIKTRGQQVTLSCSPISGHRSVSWYQQTPGQGLQFLFEYFSETQRNKGNFPGRFSGRQFSNSRSEMNVSTLELGDSALYLCASSFTGGGKDGYTFGSGTRLTVV.

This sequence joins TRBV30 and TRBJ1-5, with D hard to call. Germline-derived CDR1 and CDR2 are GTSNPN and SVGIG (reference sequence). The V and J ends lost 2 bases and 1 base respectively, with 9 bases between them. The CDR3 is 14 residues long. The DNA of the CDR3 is TGTGCCTGGAGTCTAATGCAAAGCAATCAGCCCCAGCATTTT. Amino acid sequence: CAWSLMQSNQPQHF. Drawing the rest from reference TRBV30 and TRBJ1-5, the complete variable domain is SQTIHQWPATLVQPVGSPLSLECTVEGTSNPNLYWYRQAAGRGLQLLFYSVGIGQISSEVPQNLSASRPQDRQFILSSKKLLLSDSGFYLCAWSLMQSNQPQHFGDGTRLSIL.

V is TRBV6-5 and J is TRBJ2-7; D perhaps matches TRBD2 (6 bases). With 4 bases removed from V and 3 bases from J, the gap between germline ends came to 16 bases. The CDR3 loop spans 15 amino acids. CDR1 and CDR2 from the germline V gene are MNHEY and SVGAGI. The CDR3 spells CASSSQTGGSYEQYF. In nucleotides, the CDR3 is TGTGCCAGCAGTTCCCAGACCGGAGGGAGCTACGAGCAGTACTTC.

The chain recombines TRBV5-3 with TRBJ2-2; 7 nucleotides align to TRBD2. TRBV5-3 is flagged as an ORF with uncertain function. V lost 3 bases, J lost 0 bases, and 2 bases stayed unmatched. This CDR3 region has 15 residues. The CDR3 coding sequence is TGTGCCAGAAGCTGGGGACTAACGAACACCGGGGAGCTGTTTTTT. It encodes CARSWGLTNTGELFF.

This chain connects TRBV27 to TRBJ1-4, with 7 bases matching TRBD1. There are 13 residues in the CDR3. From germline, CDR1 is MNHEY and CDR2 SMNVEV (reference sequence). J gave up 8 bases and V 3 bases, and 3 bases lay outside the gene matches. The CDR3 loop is CASSFAGGEKLFF. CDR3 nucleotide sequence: TGTGCCAGCAGTTTCGCAGGGGGAGAAAAACTGTTTTTT.

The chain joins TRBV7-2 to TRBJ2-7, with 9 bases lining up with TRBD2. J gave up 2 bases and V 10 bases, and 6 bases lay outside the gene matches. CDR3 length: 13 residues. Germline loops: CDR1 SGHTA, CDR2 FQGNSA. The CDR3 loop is CATRGGATYEQYF. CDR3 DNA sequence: TGTGCCACGCGGGGGGGGGCGACCTACGAGCAGTACTTC. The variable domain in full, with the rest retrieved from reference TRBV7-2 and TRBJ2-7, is GAGVSQSPSNKVTEKGKDVELRCDPISGHTALYWYRQSLGQGLEFLIYFQGNSAPDKSGLPSDRFSAERTGGSVSTLTIQRTQQEDSAVYLCATRGGATYEQYFGPGTRLTVT.

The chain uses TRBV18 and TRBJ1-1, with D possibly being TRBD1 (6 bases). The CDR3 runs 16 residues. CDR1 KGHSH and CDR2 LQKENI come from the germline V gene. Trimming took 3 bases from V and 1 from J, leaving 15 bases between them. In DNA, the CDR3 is TGTGCCAGCTCACCCTCCTTACAGGGAGAGAACACTGAAGCTTTCTTT. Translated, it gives CASSPSLQGENTEAFF.

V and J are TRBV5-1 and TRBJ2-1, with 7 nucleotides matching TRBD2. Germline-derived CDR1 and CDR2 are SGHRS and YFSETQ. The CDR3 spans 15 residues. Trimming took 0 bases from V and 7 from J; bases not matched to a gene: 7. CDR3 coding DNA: TGCGCCAGCAGCTTGGAACTGGGGGGGTCTAATGAGCAGTTCTTC. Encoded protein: CASSLELGGSNEQFF.

The CDR3 DNA reads TGTGCCAGTAGAAGGACTAGCGGGGGGTTCCAAGAGACCCAGTACTTC. It yields the protein CASRRTSGGFQETQYF. V usage is TRBV19 and J usage is TRBJ2-5, with 14 bases fitting TRBD2. CDR3 length: 16 residues. V was clipped by 6 bases and J by 1 base; unmatched bases: 4. Germline V CDR1 and CDR2: LNHDA, SQIVND (reference sequence).

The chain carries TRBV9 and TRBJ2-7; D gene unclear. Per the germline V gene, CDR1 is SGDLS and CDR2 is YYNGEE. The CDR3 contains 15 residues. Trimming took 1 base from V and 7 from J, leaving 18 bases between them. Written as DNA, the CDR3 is TGTGCCAGCAGCGTATCCGTGGGCTTCAGTCAGGAGCAGTACTTC. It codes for CASSVSVGFSQEQYF.

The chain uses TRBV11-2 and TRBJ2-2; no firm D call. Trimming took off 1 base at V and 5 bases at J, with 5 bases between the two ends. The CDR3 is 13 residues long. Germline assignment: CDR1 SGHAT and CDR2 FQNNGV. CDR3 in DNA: TGTGCCAGCAGCTTAGTAACTACCGGGGAGCTGTTTTTT. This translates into CASSLVTTGELFF. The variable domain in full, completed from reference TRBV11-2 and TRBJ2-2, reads EAGVAQSPRYKIIEKRQSVAFWCNPISGHATLYWYQQILGQGPKLLIQFQNNGVVDDSQLPKDRFSAERLKGVDSTLKIQPAKLEDSAVYLCASSLVTTGELFFGEGSRLTVL.

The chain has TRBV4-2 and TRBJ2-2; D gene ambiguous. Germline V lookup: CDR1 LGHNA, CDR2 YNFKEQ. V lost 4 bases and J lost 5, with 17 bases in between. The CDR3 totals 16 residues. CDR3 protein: CASSPYSSAGTGELFF. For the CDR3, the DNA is TGTGCCAGCAGCCCCTACTCGAGCGCCGGGACCGGGGAGCTGTTTTTT.

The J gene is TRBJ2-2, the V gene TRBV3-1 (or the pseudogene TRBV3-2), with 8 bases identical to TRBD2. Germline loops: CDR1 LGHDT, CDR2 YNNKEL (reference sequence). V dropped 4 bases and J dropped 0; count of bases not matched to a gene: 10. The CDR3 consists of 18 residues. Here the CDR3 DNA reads TGTGCCAGCAGCCGACTGGGCGGGGGGCTCACGAACACCGGGGAGCTGTTTTTT. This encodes CASSRLGGGLTNTGELFF.

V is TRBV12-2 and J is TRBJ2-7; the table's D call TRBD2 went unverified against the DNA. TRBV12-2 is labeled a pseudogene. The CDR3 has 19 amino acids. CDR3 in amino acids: CASRLTTSGGPRSSYEQYF. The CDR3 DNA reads TGTGCAAGTCGCTTAACGACTAGCGGGGGGCCCAGGAGCTCCTACGAGCAGTACTTC.